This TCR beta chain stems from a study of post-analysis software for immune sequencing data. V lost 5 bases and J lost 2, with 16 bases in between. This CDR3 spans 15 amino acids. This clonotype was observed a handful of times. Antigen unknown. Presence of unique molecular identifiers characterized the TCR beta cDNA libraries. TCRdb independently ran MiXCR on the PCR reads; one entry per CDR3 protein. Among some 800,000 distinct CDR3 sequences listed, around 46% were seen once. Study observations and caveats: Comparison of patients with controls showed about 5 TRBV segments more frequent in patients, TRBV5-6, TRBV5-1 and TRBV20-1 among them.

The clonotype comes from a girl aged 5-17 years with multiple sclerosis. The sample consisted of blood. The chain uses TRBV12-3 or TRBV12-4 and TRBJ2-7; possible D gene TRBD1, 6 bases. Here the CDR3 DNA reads TGTGCCAGCAGTCATCCGGACAGACGACCCTACGAGCAGTACTTC. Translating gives CASSHPDRRPYEQYF.